These 15 T cell receptor beta chains came from one sample sequenced in a study of T-cell reconstitution after alpha-beta-depleted transplantation in children. As it was prepared, the TCRbeta library received unique molecular identifiers. From the PCR reads, TCRdb called clonotypes with MiXCR, one entry per CDR3 protein. The top ten clones hold under 35% of a sample with about 440,000 distinct CDR3 sequences, roughly 44% of them seen once. The specimen was PBMCs, collected before TCRalphabeta/CD19-depleted stem cell transplant. The receptors were gathered from a girl aged 2-10 years with aplastic anemia, due to receive a stem cell transplant.

This clonotype occurred a few times. V gene TRBV5-1 combines with J gene TRBJ2-3, with unresolved D. The germline V and J ends were trimmed by 0 bases and 1 base, with 9 bases remaining between them. This CDR3 has 15 residues. Germline CDR1 reads SGHRS; CDR2 reads YFSETQ. The DNA of the CDR3 is TGCGCCAGCAGCTTGGTAGGCGGACGCACAGATACGCAGTATTTT. It specifies CASSLVGGRTDTQYF.

The gene calls are TRBV21-1 and TRBJ2-2. TRBV21-1 is recorded as a pseudogene. The CDR3 has 10 residues. DNA for the CDR3: TGTGCCAGCCCGGCCGGGGGGATGTTTTTT. It specifies CASPAGGMFF.

At least ten counts were recorded for this clonotype. The chain uses TRBV5-1 and TRBJ2-1; D unresolved. The CDR3 covers 12 residues. Trimming removed 7 bases from V and 7 bases from J, with 12 bases in between. Germline-derived CDR1 and CDR2 are SGHRS and YFSETQ. The CDR3 coding sequence is TGCGCCAGCTCTGAGGTCCTTAATGAGCAGTTCTTC. This translates into CASSEVLNEQFF.

The V call is TRBV10-3, the J call TRBJ1-2; 7 nucleotides match TRBD1. CDR1 is ENHRY and CDR2 is SYGVKD in the germline V gene. The CDR3 is 14 residues long. V lost 2 bases to trimming and J lost 2 bases; unmatched junction nucleotides: 2. The CDR3 reads CAISEGTDNYGYTF. CDR3 nucleotides: TGTGCCATCAGTGAGGGGACAGACAACTATGGCTACACCTTC.

The chain uses TRBV5-1 and TRBJ2-1, with TRBD2 identical over 7 bases. Germline lookup yields CDR1 SGHRS and CDR2 YFSETQ. The CDR3 runs to 15 residues. Losses at the gene ends were 0 bases for V and 2 bases for J; bases not matched to a gene: 2. CDR3 in DNA: TGCGCCAGCAGCTTGGTAGGGACTACCTACAATGAGCAGTTCTTC. As protein: CASSLVGTTYNEQFF.

This clonotype was counted only a few times. The chain combines TRBV6-1 with TRBJ2-7; TRBD2 matches at 13 bases. Germline trimming cut 8 bases from V and 4 bases from J; bases unmatched to any gene: 8. This CDR3 is built from 15 residues. Germline lookup yields CDR1 MNHNS and CDR2 SASEGT. The CDR3 DNA sequence: TGTGCCAGCGGGGAGACTAGCGGGGGGCTTTACGAGCAGTACTTC. Translation gives CASGETSGGLYEQYF.

This chain joins TRBV3-1 and TRBJ2-7; D unresolved. CDR1 is LGHDT and CDR2 is YNNKEL in the germline V gene (reference sequence). Deletions cut 3 bases from V and 3 bases from J, with 15 bases between. The CDR3 length is 15 residues. The CDR3 sequence is CASSHLGNGIYEQYF. CDR3 coding DNA: TGTGCCAGCAGCCATCTGGGGAACGGAATCTACGAGCAGTACTTC.

This chain links TRBV7-3 with TRBJ2-1; 8 bases line up with TRBD1. The germline V gene has CDR1 SGHTA and CDR2 FQGTGA. The CDR3 has 16 amino acids. V was pared by 5 bases and J by 5 bases, with 11 bases of the junction left unmatched. DNA for the CDR3: TGTGCCAGCAGCCCCTTCGAGACAGGGGCCCACAATGAGCAGTTCTTC. Its translation is CASSPFETGAHNEQFF.

The chain has TRBV12-3 or TRBV12-4 and TRBJ2-2; no firm D call. V gave up 1 base and J gave up 0 bases, with 9 bases separating them. The CDR3 loop spans 16 amino acids. The CDR3: CASSLVVAANTGELFF. CDR3 nucleotides: TGTGCCAGCAGTTTAGTTGTGGCAGCGAACACCGGGGAGCTGTTTTTT.

V gene TRBV5-1 combines with J gene TRBJ2-1; 9 bases agree with TRBD1. This CDR3 comprises 13 residues. V lost 2 bases, J lost 8 bases, and 2 bases stayed unmatched. Germline V gene lookup returns CDR1 SGHRS and CDR2 YFSETQ. The CDR3: CASSLRTGDEQFF. CDR3 DNA: TGCGCCAGCAGCTTAAGGACAGGGGATGAGCAGTTCTTC.

This clonotype was observed a handful of times. The V call is TRBV9, the J call TRBJ2-5; the D gene is possibly TRBD2 (6 bases). The CDR3 loop spans 16 amino acids. Germline V lookup: CDR1 SGDLS, CDR2 YYNGEE. The V end lost 4 bases, the J end lost 5 bases, and 21 bases lay between the germline ends. As DNA, the CDR3 is TGTGCCAGCAGCCTCCAGACTAGTGCGGTTTGGGAGACCCAGTACTTC. It specifies CASSLQTSAVWETQYF.

This rearrangement joins TRBV9 to TRBJ2-2, with a possible D match to TRBD2 (7 bases). Per the germline V gene, CDR1 is SGDLS and CDR2 is YYNGEE. V shed 0 bases and J shed 7 bases, with 13 bases lying between them. CDR3 length: 15 residues. The CDR3 DNA reads TGTGCCAGCAGCGTAGAGGGGGGGCAAAACGGGGAGCTGTTTTTT. Protein: CASSVEGGQNGELFF.

This clonotype was recorded at least ten times. The rearrangement uses TRBV25-1 and TRBJ1-2; 8 bases are shared with TRBD1. Germline lookup yields CDR1 MGHDK and CDR2 SYGVNS. V lost 2 bases to trimming and J lost 4 bases; unmatched junction nucleotides: 3. The CDR3 totals 14 residues. CDR3 loop: CASSEQGASYGYTF. Here the CDR3 DNA reads TGTGCCAGCAGTGAACAGGGGGCGTCCTATGGCTACACCTTC.

This sequence joins TRBV7-9 and TRBJ1-4; D gene ambiguous. CDR3 size: 16 residues. Per germline, CDR1 SEHNR and CDR2 FQNEAQ (reference sequence). The germline V and J ends were trimmed by 1 base and 13 bases, with 22 bases remaining between them. The CDR3 bases are TGTGCCAGCAGCTTAGGGGGTCAGCCGAATCGGCGTCCACTGTTTTTT. Protein product: CASSLGGQPNRRPLFF.

The J gene is TRBJ2-3, the V gene TRBV7-2; 7 positions agree with TRBD2. The CDR3 loop spans 15 amino acids. The germline gives CDR1 SGHTA, CDR2 FQGNSA. J was trimmed by 7 bases and V by 4 bases; bases with no gene match: 11. The CDR3: CASSSRVAGVNTQYF. In DNA, the CDR3 is TGTGCCAGCAGCTCCCGGGTAGCGGGTGTAAATACGCAGTATTTT.